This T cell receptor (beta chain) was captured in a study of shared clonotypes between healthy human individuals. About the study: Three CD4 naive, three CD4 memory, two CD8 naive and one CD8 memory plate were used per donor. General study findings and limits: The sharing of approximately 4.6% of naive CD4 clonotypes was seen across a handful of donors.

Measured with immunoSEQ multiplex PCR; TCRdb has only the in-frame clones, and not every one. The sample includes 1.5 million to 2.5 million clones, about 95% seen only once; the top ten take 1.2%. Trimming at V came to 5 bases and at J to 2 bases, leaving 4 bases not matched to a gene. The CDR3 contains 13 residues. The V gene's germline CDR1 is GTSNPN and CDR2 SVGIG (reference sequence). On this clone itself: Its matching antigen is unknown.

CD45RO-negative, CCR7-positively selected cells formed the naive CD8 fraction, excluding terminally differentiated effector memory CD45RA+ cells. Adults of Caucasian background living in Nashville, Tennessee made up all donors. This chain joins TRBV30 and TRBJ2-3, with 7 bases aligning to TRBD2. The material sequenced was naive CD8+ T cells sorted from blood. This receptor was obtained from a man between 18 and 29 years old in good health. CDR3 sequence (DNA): TGTGCCTGGGGGGCGGGAGTCACAGATACGCAGTATTTT. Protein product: CAWGAGVTDTQYF.